A selection of T cell receptor beta chains follows, all from one sample in a study of T cell repertoires in cytomegalovirus infection. TCRdb called the reads again in MiXCR, with one record for every CDR3 protein. The sample lists about 900,000 distinct CDR3 sequences; roughly 30% were seen once. No antigen has been assigned to these receptors. Sequencing was performed on cultured CD8+ T cells from PBMCs, taken from culture after CMV antigen stimulation. The receptors come from a human donor in good health (CMV status not recorded). Some clones in this sample may be carry-over from other donors' samples. Both conserved end residues are part of each CDR3. D genes are given only for firm matches. Not every row has a clone size; where given, it reads once, few, many or a size class.

d_call clone_size j_call v_call cdr3_nt cdr3_aa
TRBD1 many TRBJ2-5 TRBV7-2 TGTGCCAGCAGCAAACACAGGGGGCTGATGGAGACCCAGTACTTC CASSKHRGLMETQYF
TRBD1 NA TRBJ1-1 TRBV6-2/TRBV6-3 TGTGCCAGCAGTTACTCCCCCCACGACAGGGGCCGGAACACTGAAGCTTTCTTT CASSYSPHDRGRNTEAFF
NA few TRBJ2-3 TRBV6-6 TGTGCCAGCAGTTCCATGAAAGGGGGGGGAGATACGCAGTATTTT CASSSMKGGGDTQYF
NA many TRBJ2-1 TRBV2 TGTGCCAGCAGCAATAGTGGGGCGGGGCAGTTCTTC CASSNSGAGQFF
NA NA TRBJ2-2 TRBV29-1 TGCAGCGTTGAGGGATTGGACACCGGGGAGCTGTTTTTT CSVEGLDTGELFF
TRBD1 NA TRBJ2-3 TRBV20-1 TGCAGTGTCCGGGACAGGGACCTCATCCGTCCAGGGGGTCGTGGTACAGATACGCAGTATTTT CSVRDRDLIRPGGRGTDTQYF
NA few TRBJ1-2 TRBV6-1 TGTGCCAGCAGGATGGGGGACGGACGCATTAACTATGGCTACACCTTC CASRMGDGRINYGYTF
NA NA TRBJ2-7 TRBV6-1 TGTGCCAGCAGTGAACAAACAGGGATGGGCTCCGAGCAGTACTTC CASSEQTGMGSEQYF
NA many TRBJ2-7 TRBV7-9 TGTGCCAGCAGCTTTCCCGGGGATACCTACGAGCAGTACTTC CASSFPGDTYEQYF
NA few TRBJ1-5 TRBV12-3/TRBV12-4 TGTGCCAGCAGAACTACCAGGCATAACAATCAGCCCCAGCATTTT CASRTTRHNNQPQHF
TRBD2 many TRBJ2-2 TRBV7-2 TGTGCCAGCAGCTTAGTGTTTTCCCTACTAGCGGGGGAGAAAAAGCTGTTTTTT CASSLVFSLLAGEKKLFF
NA NA TRBJ2-4 TRBV11-2 TGTGCCAGCAGCTTATCCAGGGGCATGGAATTAGCCAAAAACATTCAGTACTTC CASSLSRGMELAKNIQYF
TRBD1 NA TRBJ1-1 TRBV7-8 TGTGCCAGCACCCCAACCGGGACAGGGATTTACATGAACACTGCAGCTTTCTTT CASTPTGTGIYMNTAAFF
TRBD1 NA TRBJ1-2 TRBV4-1 TGCGCCAGCAGCCAAGATCACAGGGGGCATGGCTACACCTTC CASSQDHRGHGYTF
NA NA TRBJ1-4 TRBV6-5 TGTGCCAGCAGACGCAGGAGGGAAAAACTGTTTTTT CASRRRREKLFF
NA few TRBJ1-1 TRBV4-3 TGCGCCAGCAGCCAAGATCGTGACCGGGGGACTGAAGCTTTCTTT CASSQDRDRGTEAFF
NA NA TRBJ2-7 TRBV19 TGTGCCAGTAGCCCTTCCGGGACACCCTACGAGCAGTACTTC CASSPSGTPYEQYF
NA NA TRBJ1-1 TRBV7-3 TGTGCCAGCAGCGGGAGACGGAACACTGAAGCTTTCTTT CASSGRRNTEAFF
TRBD1 NA TRBJ2-1 TRBV3-1 TGTGCCAGCAGCCGATTTCCCGGGACAGGAGATTACAATGAGCAGTTCTTC CASSRFPGTGDYNEQFF
NA many TRBJ2-1 TRBV13 TGTGCCAGCAGCGATGGGCCGGGCATTCCCCTCAGTGAGCAGTTCTTC CASSDGPGIPLSEQFF
NA few TRBJ1-5 TRBV27 TGTGCCAGCCGCCCCTTTGGAGGGGGCAATCAGCCCCAGCATTTT CASRPFGGGNQPQHF
TRBD1 NA TRBJ2-7 TRBV28 TGTGCCAGCAGGCCCGGGACAGGGGGCCTCTACGAGCAGTACTTC CASRPGTGGLYEQYF
NA few TRBJ2-2 TRBV7-9 TGTGCCAGCAGCTTAGTCCAGAGGAACACCGGGGAGCTGTTTTTT CASSLVQRNTGELFF
NA NA TRBJ1-5 TRBV7-6 TGTGCCAGCAGATCGGACTCTAGCAATCAGCCCCAGCATTTT CASRSDSSNQPQHF
TRBD1 NA TRBJ2-5 TRBV27 TGTGCCAGCAGTTTACATCGCGGGACAGGGGTACAAGAGACCCAGTACTTC CASSLHRGTGVQETQYF
NA NA TRBJ1-1 TRBV27 TGTGCCAGCACTTCCGGGATCGCTGAAGCTTTCTTT CASTSGIAEAFF
TRBD1 few TRBJ2-1 TRBV7-9 TGTGCCAGCAGCTTAGCGGGGACAGGGGGCCCCCAATCGCAGTTCTTC CASSLAGTGGPQSQFF
NA few TRBJ2-1 TRBV7-2 TGTGCCAGCAGCTTAGCAGTGAAGCAGTTCTTC CASSLAVKQFF
NA NA TRBJ1-5 TRBV28 TGTGCCAGCAGCATGACAGCTTCCAATCAGCCCCAGCATTTT CASSMTASNQPQHF
TRBD1 NA TRBJ1-3 TRBV13 TGTGCCAGCAGCTTAGGCGGACAGGGGTACGGAAACACCATATATTTT CASSLGGQGYGNTIYF
NA NA TRBJ2-2 TRBV6-2/TRBV6-3 TGTGCCAGCAGTTACCCCAGGGAAACCGGGGAGCTGTTTTTT CASSYPRETGELFF
NA many TRBJ1-2 TRBV6-5 TGTGCCAGCAGTTATATTGAGGGAAGATCCTATGGCTACACCTTC CASSYIEGRSYGYTF
NA NA TRBJ2-1 TRBV7-9 TGTGCCAGCCTAGAGGGGGGGCCTTACAATGAGCAGTTCTTC CASLEGGPYNEQFF
NA many TRBJ1-1 TRBV7-2 TGTGCCAGCAGTTATAAGAGCCGGGACGGAAACACTGAAGCTTTCTTT CASSYKSRDGNTEAFF
NA few TRBJ1-1 TRBV27 TGTGCCAGCAGTTTATCGGGACCTAGGGGGTTAACTGAAGCTTTCTTT CASSLSGPRGLTEAFF